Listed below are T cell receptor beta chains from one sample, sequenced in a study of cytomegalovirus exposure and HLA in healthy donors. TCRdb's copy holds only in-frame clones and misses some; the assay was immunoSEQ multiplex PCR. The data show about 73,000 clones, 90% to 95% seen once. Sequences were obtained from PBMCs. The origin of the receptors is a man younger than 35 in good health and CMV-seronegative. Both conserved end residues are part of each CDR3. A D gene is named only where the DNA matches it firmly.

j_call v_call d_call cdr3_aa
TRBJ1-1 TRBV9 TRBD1 CASSVGGQPNTEAFF
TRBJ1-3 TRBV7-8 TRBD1 CASSQSGTGYGVGNTIYF
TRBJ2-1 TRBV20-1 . CSAKPLNEQFF
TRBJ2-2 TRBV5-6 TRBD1 CASSLDVQGPNTGELFF
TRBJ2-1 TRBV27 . CASSTATGYNEQFF
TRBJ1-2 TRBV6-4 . CASSDPGYTF
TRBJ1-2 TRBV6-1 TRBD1 CASSEAWTGYGYTF
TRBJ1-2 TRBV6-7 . CASSYSRFVGQLLPNYGYTF
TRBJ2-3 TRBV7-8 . CASRVVSGGTTDTQYF
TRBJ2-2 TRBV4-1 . CASSPNGKAGLEITGELFF
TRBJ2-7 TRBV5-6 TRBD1 CASSLFPGQGTSYEQYF
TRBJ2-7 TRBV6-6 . CASSYGDTYEQYF
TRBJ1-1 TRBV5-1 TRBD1 CASSSGQGARTEAFF
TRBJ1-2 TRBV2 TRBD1 CASSAQGDRYGYTF
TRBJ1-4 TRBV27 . CASSPRDFRIEKLFF
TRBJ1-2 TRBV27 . CASSSMRGFNGYTF
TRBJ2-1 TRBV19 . CASSTGLADHEQFF
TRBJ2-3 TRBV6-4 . CASSDSTTSTDTQYF
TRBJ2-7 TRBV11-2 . CASSSPLDTLDF
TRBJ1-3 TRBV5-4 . CASSVASSGNTIYF
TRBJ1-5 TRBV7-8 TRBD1 CASSLSRGLRNQPQHF
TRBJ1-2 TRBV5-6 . CASSSGVPGSYGYTF
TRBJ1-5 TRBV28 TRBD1 CASSLLVGQGNNQPQHF
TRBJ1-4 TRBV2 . CASSPYPSTNEKLFF
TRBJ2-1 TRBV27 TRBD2 CASSGGTSGLTSSYNEQFF
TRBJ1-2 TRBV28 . CASSLVGGQTNGYTF
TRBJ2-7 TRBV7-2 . CASSLGSPRLSYEQYF
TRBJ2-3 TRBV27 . CASSLITEITDTQYF
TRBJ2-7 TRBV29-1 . CSVGLDGYEQYF
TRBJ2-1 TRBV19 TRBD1 CASSRGQEPGGNEQFF
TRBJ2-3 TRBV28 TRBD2 CATSGGTNTQYF
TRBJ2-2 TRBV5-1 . CASSLETRVYTGELFF
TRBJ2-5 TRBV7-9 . CASSSPLDQYF
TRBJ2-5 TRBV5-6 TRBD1 CASSWGTGSQGAQYF
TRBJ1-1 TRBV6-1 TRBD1 CASSAGQANTEAFF
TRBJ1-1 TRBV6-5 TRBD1 CASSPAGQANTEAFF
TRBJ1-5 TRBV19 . CASSIVGGINQPQHF
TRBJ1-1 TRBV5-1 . CASSLVPGEDEAFF
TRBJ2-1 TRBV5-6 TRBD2 CASSLGGGLIYNEQFF
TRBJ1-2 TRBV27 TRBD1 CASSGTGNYGYTF
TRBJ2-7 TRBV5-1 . CASSGGLHEQYF
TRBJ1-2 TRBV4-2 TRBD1 CASSHRQGSNYGYTF
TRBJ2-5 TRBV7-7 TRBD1 CASSARDRQETQYF
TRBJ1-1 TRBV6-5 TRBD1 CASRTGELEAFF
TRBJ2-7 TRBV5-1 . CASSLEGHGYEQYF
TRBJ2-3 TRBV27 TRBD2 CASSLSRGVTDTQYF
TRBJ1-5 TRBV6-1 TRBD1 CASSGDRVRAKQPQHF
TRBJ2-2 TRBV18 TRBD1 CASSPGTEPGELFF
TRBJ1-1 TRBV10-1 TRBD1 CASSESHRGEAFF
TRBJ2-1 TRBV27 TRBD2 CASSLSRGGGNEQFF
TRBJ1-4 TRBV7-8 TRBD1 CASSNVAGTGDEKLFF
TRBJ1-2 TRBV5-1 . CASSLDRDYGYTF
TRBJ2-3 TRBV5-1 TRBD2 CASSLERGRTDTQYF
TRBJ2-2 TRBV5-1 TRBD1 CASSSQGTDTGELFF
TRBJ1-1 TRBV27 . CASSLLRGEYTEAFF
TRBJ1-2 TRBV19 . CASSPWVPEGYGYTF
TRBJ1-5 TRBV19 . CASSNRVVGNQPQHF
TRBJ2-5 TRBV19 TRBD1 CASSLTLPYRGQETQYF
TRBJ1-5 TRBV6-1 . CASRVGGSNQPQHF